This T cell receptor beta chain was identified in a study of memory CD4+ T cells and cytomegalovirus serostatus. Overall study context: Healthy Belgian adult donors included about nine CMV-positive and 24 CMV-negative people. Study results and limitations: Each of approximately 61 CMV-associated TCRbeta sequences occurred in one to five individuals.

Source study methods: After removing out-of-frame reads, 2,204,828 distinct TCRbeta sequences remained. This table comes from immunoSEQ multiplex PCR, and its TCRdb copy is limited to in-frame clones, with some not included. V and J calls plus clone size are reproduced from that table; the DNA served to infer D and trimming. The table includes some 59,000 clones, 80% to 85% detected once. The sort gate was single viable CD3+CD4+CD8-CD45RO+ cells for memory CD4+ T cells. CD4+ T cells were isolated by positive magnetic selection. Remarks on this clone: Antigen specificity is unknown.

The TCR originated in an adult in good health and CMV-seronegative. Sequenced input: memory CD4+ T cells from blood.

The DNA of the CDR3 is TGTGCCAGCTCATTGACCGGGACAGGGGGTTATGAGCAGTTCTTC. Translating it yields CASSLTGTGGYEQFF. The V gene is TRBV18, the J gene TRBJ2-1; 11 bases fit TRBD1. Germline V gene sequence: CDR1 KGHSH, CDR2 LQKENI. This CDR3 contains 15 residues. J gave up 8 bases and V 5 bases, and 8 bases lay outside the gene matches.